This entry is about one TCR beta chain. Antigen specificity is unknown. This sample's TCRbeta library carried unique molecular identifier barcodes. From the PCR reads, TCRdb called clonotypes with MiXCR, one entry per CDR3 protein. The data contain fewer than 85,000 distinct CDR3 sequences, around an eighth of them singletons. Germline V CDR1 and CDR2: MNHEY, SMNVEV (reference sequence). Trimming removed 5 bases at V and 2 bases at J, with 25 bases between. The CDR3 extends over 18 amino acids. The source of the sample is a study of T-cell reconstitution after alpha-beta-depleted transplantation in children. Points from the study as a whole: Reportedly, only several hundred clones from non-depleted graft cells drove alpha-beta T-cell counts at about two months. Newly produced T cells mostly accounted for T-cell counts and diversity one year post-transplant. It was surviving recipient T cells and thymic progenitors that gave some patients high TCRbeta diversity at day 60.

Sequenced material: PBMCs, mostly from graft donor cells, taken 180 days after TCRalphabeta/CD19-depleted stem cell transplant. The gene calls are TRBV27 and TRBJ2-7; D may be TRBD1 (7 bases). The source of this sequence is a male patient under 10 years old who had a stem cell transplant for acute lymphoblastic leukemia, so the T cells may come from the graft donor. CDR3 nucleotides: TGTGCCAGCAGTCTACGACCGGGGGCTAGGACAGGCGCCTACGAGCAGTACTTC. Translated: CASSLRPGARTGAYEQYF.